The table lists the clone carrying this T cell receptor (beta chain) with many counts. The target antigen is unknown. The entry originates in a study of regulatory T cells in long-lasting Graves disease. Notes on the study in general: Patients with persistent Graves' had lower TCR diversity than newly diagnosed patients. Persistent disease preferred TRBV28, TRBJ1-2 and TRBJ2-5; new disease, TRBV20-1 and TRBJ2-1.

The CDR3 runs 16 residues. Germline CDR1 is DFQATT and CDR2 is SNEGSKA (reference sequence). J lost 0 bases, V lost 5 bases, and 12 bases had no gene match. The time point is: persistent/refractory GD, antithyroid drugs over 5 years with positive TRAb. Researchers made the TCR library from RNA that was extracted from PBMCs. The authors built TCR beta libraries using iRepertoire HTBI primers and Arm-PCR of CDR3 regions. TCRdb re-derived calls from the multiplex PCR reads in MiXCR, one entry per CDR3 protein. The repertoire holds fewer than 600,000 distinct CDR3 sequences, roughly 22% seen once, with over 10% in the top ten.

The V gene is TRBV20-1, the J gene TRBJ1-1, with 7 bases that match TRBD1. The sequenced sample was peripheral blood mononuclear cells (PBMCs), obtained when the disease was refractory, from a patient treated with antithyroid drugs. This sequence was found in a female donor with Graves disease. CDR3 residues: CSAALTRQGVNTEAFF. The CDR3 DNA follows: TGCAGTGCTGCCCTCACTCGACAGGGTGTGAACACTGAAGCTTTCTTT.